This TCR beta chain is from a study of shared clonotypes between healthy human individuals. The assay was immunoSEQ multiplex PCR, and TCRdb's table has in-frame clones only and misses some. The sample shows more than 1,200,000 clones, roughly 98.5% of them seen only once. Sequenced: naive CD4+ T cells sorted from blood. The sample's subset: CD45RA+ positively selected. This TCR derives from a man in his thirties or forties in good health.

The CDR3 loop is CASSPPSVSGTSSADTQYF. The CDR3 DNA follows: TGTGCCAGCTCACCACCTTCGGTTTCCGGGACCAGCAGCGCAGATACGCAGTATTTT. The chain recombines TRBV18 with TRBJ2-3; D tentatively fits TRBD1 or TRBD2 (5 bases each). V lost 0 bases and J 4 bases, leaving 23 bases between the germline ends. Germline V lookup: CDR1 KGHSH, CDR2 LQKENI. The CDR3 runs to 19 residues.